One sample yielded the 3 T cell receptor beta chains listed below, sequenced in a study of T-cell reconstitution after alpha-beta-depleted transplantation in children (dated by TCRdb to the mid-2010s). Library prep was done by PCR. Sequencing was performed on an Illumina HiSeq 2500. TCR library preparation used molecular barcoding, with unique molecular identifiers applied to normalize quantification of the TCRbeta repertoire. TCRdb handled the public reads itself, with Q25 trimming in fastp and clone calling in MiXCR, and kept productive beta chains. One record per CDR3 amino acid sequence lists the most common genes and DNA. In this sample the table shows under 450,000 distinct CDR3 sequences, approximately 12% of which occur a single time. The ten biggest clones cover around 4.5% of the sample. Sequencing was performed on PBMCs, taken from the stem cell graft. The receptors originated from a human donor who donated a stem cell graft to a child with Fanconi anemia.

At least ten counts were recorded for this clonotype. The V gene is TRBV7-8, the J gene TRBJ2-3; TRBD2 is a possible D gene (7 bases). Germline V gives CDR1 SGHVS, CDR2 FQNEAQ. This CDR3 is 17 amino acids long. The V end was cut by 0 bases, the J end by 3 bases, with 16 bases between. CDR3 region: CASSLAFRGAGTDTQYF. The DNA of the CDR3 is TGTGCCAGCAGCTTAGCTTTTCGGGGGGCCGGAACAGATACGCAGTATTTT.

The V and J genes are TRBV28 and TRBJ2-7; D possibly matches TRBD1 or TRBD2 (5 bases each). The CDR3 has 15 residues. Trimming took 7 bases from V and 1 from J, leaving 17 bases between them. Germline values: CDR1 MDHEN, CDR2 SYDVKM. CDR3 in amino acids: CASTQPRWGSYEQYF. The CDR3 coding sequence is TGTGCCAGCACCCAACCGCGGTGGGGGTCCTACGAGCAGTACTTC.

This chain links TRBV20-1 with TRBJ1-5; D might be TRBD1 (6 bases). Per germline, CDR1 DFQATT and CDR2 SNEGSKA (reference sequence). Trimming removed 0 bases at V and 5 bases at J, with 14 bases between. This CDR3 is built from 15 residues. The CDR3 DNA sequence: TGCAGTGCTAGAGATGAAGGGGGTCTCGATCAGCCCCAGCATTTT. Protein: CSARDEGGLDQPQHF.